These T cell receptor beta chains were read from a single sample in a study of naive and memory T cell subsets. TCRdb passed the UMI-ligation and nested PCR reads through MiXCR, listing each CDR3 protein once. Seen here are 120,000 to 150,000 distinct CDR3 sequences, about a fifth observed once, and the top ten hold around 0.63%. Sequencing used naive CD8+ T cells from blood. The receptors shown here come from a human donor in good health. CDR3s include the opening cysteine and the closing phenylalanine or tryptophan. The D gene is left open where the match is weak. Clone size is not always given. Where it is, it says once, few, many or a class for expanded clones.

v_call	clone_size	d_call	j_call	cdr3_aa	cdr3_nt
TRBV10-3	few	.	TRBJ1-1	CAIADWGREMDTEAFF	TGTGCCATCGCCGACTGGGGTCGGGAAATGGACACTGAAGCTTTCTTT
TRBV4-3	few	.	TRBJ1-2	CASSQDLGGYGYTF	TGCGCCAGCAGCCAAGATCTGGGCGGCTATGGCTACACCTTC
TRBV5-1	.	.	TRBJ2-2	CASNPANTGELFF	TGCGCCAGCAATCCTGCGAACACCGGGGAGCTGTTTTTT
TRBV7-6	.	TRBD2	TRBJ2-2	CASSSPGLAVNTGELFF	TGTGCCAGCAGCTCCCCCGGACTAGCAGTCAACACCGGGGAGCTGTTTTTT
TRBV30	few	.	TRBJ2-2	CAWSVRIAGATGELFF	TGTGCCTGGAGTGTACGTATTGCAGGGGCCACCGGGGAGCTGTTTTTT
TRBV28	few	.	TRBJ2-7	CASSFSGSAISYEQYF	TGTGCCAGCAGTTTCTCCGGGTCAGCCATCTCCTACGAGCAGTACTTC
TRBV5-4	few	TRBD2	TRBJ2-7	CASSLSGGTPYEQYF	TGTGCCAGCAGTCTTAGCGGGGGAACCCCCTACGAGCAGTACTTC
TRBV3-2	few	.	TRBJ2-4	CASSQELAKNIQYF	TGTGCCAGCAGCCAAGAACTAGCCAAAAACATTCAGTACTTC
TRBV7-8	.	TRBD1	TRBJ2-7	CASSPRGQGAYEQYF	TGTGCCAGCAGCCCCCGGGGTCAGGGGGCCTACGAGCAGTACTTC
TRBV4-3	.	TRBD1	TRBJ2-7	CASSQGQGVDEQYF	TGCGCCAGCAGCCAGGGACAGGGGGTCGACGAGCAGTACTTC
TRBV6-2/TRBV6-3	.	.	TRBJ2-1	CASSYTTGGSRYNEQFF	TGTGCCAGCAGTTACACGACCGGGGGATCTCGTTACAATGAGCAGTTCTTC
TRBV28	few	TRBD1	TRBJ1-1	CASSHRGGEAFF	TGTGCCAGCAGCCACAGGGGCGGTGAAGCTTTCTTT